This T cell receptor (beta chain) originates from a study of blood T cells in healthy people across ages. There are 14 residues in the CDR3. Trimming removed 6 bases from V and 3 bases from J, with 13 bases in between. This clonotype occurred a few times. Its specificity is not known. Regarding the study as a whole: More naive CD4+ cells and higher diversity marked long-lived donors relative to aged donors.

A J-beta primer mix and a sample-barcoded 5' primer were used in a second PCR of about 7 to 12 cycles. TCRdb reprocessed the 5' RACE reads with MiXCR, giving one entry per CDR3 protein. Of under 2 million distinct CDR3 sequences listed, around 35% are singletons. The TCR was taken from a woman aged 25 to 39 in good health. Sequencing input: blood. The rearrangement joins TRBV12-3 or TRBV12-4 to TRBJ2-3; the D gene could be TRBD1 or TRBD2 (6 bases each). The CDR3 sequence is CASSPGAKTDTQYF. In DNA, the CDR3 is TGTGCCAGCAGCCCGGGGGCAAAAACAGATACGCAGTATTTT.